The 13 T cell receptor beta chains listed next were all sequenced from one sample in a study of T cells expressing NK-cell markers. TCRdb re-called the 5' RACE reads, yielding one record per CDR3 amino acid sequence without DNA. This repertoire includes under 200,000 distinct CDR3 sequences. The sample consisted of blood T cells: a sorted CD56 or NKG2C T cell subset, CD4+ or CD8+ T cells, or bulk PBMC T cells (not recorded which). The receptors stem from a woman between 18 and 69 years old in good health.

This sequence joins TRBV20-1 and TRBJ2-7; TCRdb returns TRBD2, unconfirmable since there is no DNA. CDR1 DFQATT and CDR2 SNEGSKA come from the germline V gene (reference sequence). The CDR3 spans 15 residues. CDR3 region: CSARGQAGGVYEQYF.

The J gene is TRBJ2-4, the V gene TRBV2; the TCRdb call, TRBD2, lacks DNA for checking. Germline CDR1 and CDR2: SNHLY and FYNNEI. The CDR3 runs 15 residues. The CDR3: CARATGTSGVNIQYF.

This chain joins TRBV11-2 and TRBJ1-2; TCRdb gives TRBD1 as the D gene, but with no DNA this cannot be confirmed. Germline V lookup: CDR1 SGHAT, CDR2 FQNNGV. There are 16 residues in the CDR3. CDR3 protein: CASSLAAPRDTYGYTF.

V gene TRBV6-1 combines with J gene TRBJ2-4. The germline V gene has CDR1 MNHNS and CDR2 SASEGT. The CDR3 extends over 16 amino acids. CDR3: CASSLRHLLAKNIQYF.

The chain is built from TRBV20-1 and TRBJ2-7; the TRBD2 assignment by TCRdb is unverifiable without DNA. The CDR3 is 16 amino acids. The germline gives CDR1 DFQATT, CDR2 SNEGSKA (reference sequence). CDR3 in amino acids: CSARDLGTSGTYEQYF.

The J gene is TRBJ1-2, the V gene TRBV4-1; without DNA, the TCRdb call of TRBD1 cannot be checked. CDR1 and CDR2 from the germline V gene are MGHRA and YSYEKL. The length of the CDR3 is 15 residues. Here the CDR3 reads CASSQVPKTNYGYTF.

The chain recombines TRBV30 with TRBJ2-7; without DNA, the TCRdb call of TRBD2 cannot be checked. Per the germline V gene, CDR1 is GTSNPN and CDR2 is SVGIG (reference sequence). The CDR3 consists of 15 residues. The CDR3: CAWSFLTGSPGEQYF.

The chain links TRBV29-1 to TRBJ1-3; there is no DNA to check the TCRdb D call of TRBD1. Germline lookup yields CDR1 SQVTM and CDR2 ANQGSEA. CDR3 length equals 12 residues. The chain's CDR3 is CSVATGRNTIYF.

The gene calls are TRBV7-3 and TRBJ2-6; the TCRdb call, TRBD1, lacks DNA for checking. This CDR3 contains 15 residues. Germline V gene lookup returns CDR1 SGHTA and CDR2 FQGTGA. The CDR3 here is CASSYTGAGANVLTF.

V usage is TRBV12-3 or TRBV12-4 and J usage is TRBJ1-6; TCRdb names TRBD1, which stays unverified in the absence of DNA. CDR3 size: 15 residues. The CDR3 is CASSSLGRNNSPLHF.

The chain is built from TRBV5-1 and TRBJ1-2; the D call of TRBD1 rests on TCRdb alone, since no DNA is present to check it. Germline CDR1 reads SGHRS; CDR2 reads YFSETQ. CDR3 length: 15 residues. The CDR3 loop is CASSPTQVGIYGYTF. The full variable domain, its missing parts supplied by reference TRBV5-1 and TRBJ1-2, is KAGVTQTPRYLIKTRGQQVTLSCSPISGHRSVSWYQQTPGQGLQFLFEYFSETQRNKGNFPGRFSGRQFSNSRSEMNVSTLELGDSALYLCASSPTQVGIYGYTFGSGTRLTVV.

This rearrangement joins TRBV10-3 to TRBJ1-1; TCRdb reports TRBD1, a call that lacks DNA to check it against. The CDR3 length is 12 residues. Germline lookup yields CDR1 ENHRY and CDR2 SYGVKD. The CDR3 spells CAIRPDRGFAFF.

The V gene is TRBV12-3 or TRBV12-4, the J gene TRBJ2-5; TCRdb calls TRBD1, which cannot be checked without DNA. CDR3 length: 14 amino acids. The CDR3 protein is CASRPGSLRETQYF.